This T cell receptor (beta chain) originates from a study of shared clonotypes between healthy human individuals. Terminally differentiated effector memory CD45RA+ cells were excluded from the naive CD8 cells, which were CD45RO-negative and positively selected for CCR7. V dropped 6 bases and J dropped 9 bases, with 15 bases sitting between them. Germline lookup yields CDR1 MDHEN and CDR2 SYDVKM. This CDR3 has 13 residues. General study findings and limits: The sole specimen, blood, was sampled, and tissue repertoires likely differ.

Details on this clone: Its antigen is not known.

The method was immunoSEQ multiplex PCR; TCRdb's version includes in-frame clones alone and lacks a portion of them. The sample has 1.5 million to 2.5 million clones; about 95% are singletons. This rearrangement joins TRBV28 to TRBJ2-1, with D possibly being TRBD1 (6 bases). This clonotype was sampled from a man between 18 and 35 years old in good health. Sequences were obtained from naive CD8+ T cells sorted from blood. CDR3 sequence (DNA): TGTGCCAGCAGCCTGCACAGGGCTGTTGAGCAGTTCTTC. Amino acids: CASSLHRAVEQFF.